A selection of T cell receptor beta chains follows, all from one sample in a study of post-analysis software for immune sequencing data. TCRdb analysed the PCR reads with MiXCR anew, one entry per CDR3 protein. The sample gives around 710,000 distinct CDR3 sequences, about 43% of which show up once; 4.9% is in the top ten. Sequenced input: blood. All receptors come from a girl aged 10-17 years with multiple sclerosis. Each CDR3 is given with its conserved first and last residue. D genes are given only for firm matches. Expanded clones are given a class, and other clones once, few, many or no size at all.

TRBJ1-2	TRBV20-1	TRBD1	many	TGCAGTGCTAGATCGGACAGGGGGGAATCCTATGGCTACACCTTC	CSARSDRGESYGYTF
TRBJ2-7	TRBV6-5	TRBD2	NA	TGTGCCCCCCCCGTGTTGTTGCCTAGCGGATCCTACGAGCAGTACTTC	CAPPVLLPSGSYEQYF
TRBJ2-5	TRBV12-3/TRBV12-4	NA	NA	TGTGCCAGCAGTTTTGTTGAAGAGACCCAGTACTTC	CASSFVEETQYF
TRBJ2-5	TRBV5-1	TRBD1	few	TGCGCCAGCAGCTTGGGGCCTCCGGGACAGGGCGCTCGGGAGACCCAGTACTTC	CASSLGPPGQGARETQYF
TRBJ2-7	TRBV9	TRBD1	NA	TGTGCCAGCAGCCCGGGACAGGTCGCCTACGAGCAGTACTTC	CASSPGQVAYEQYF
TRBJ1-2	TRBV20-1	TRBD1	NA	TGCAGTGCTAGAGACCCTACAGGGGCGGTCTATGGCTACACCTTC	CSARDPTGAVYGYTF
TRBJ2-1	TRBV3-1	NA	NA	TGTGCCAGCAGCCAAGACCCCCTAGCATCTTTCTACAATGAGCAGTTCTTC	CASSQDPLASFYNEQFF
TRBJ1-1	TRBV11-2	NA	few	TGTGCCAGCAGCTTAGGGACCCTTGTCCTGAGGGCTTTCTTT	CASSLGTLVLRAFF
TRBJ2-3	TRBV9	TRBD2	few	TGTGCCAGCAGCGTAGCTAGCGGGAGTACAGATACGCAGTATTTT	CASSVASGSTDTQYF
TRBJ2-3	TRBV7-2	TRBD2	NA	TGTGCCAGCAGCTTAGTCGGGCTAGCGGGATTGAGCACAGATACGCAGTATTTT	CASSLVGLAGLSTDTQYF
TRBJ2-5	TRBV9	NA	few	TGTGCCAGCAGCGTAGCCGGAGGGGGCGGCGAGACCCAGTACTTC	CASSVAGGGGETQYF
TRBJ1-5	TRBV5-5	NA	few	TGTGCCAGCAGCGTAGGACTGTATAGCAATCAGCCCCAGCATTTT	CASSVGLYSNQPQHF
TRBJ1-4	TRBV7-2	TRBD1	NA	TGTGCCAGCAGCAGACCCGGGACAGGGAATGGAAAACTGTTTTTT	CASSRPGTGNGKLFF
TRBJ2-5	TRBV7-8	NA	few	TGTGCCAGCAGCCAACTCGGTTCGGGGGTAGAGACCCAGTACTTC	CASSQLGSGVETQYF
TRBJ1-5	TRBV7-7	NA	NA	TGTGCTAGCAGCTTCGGGGGCGATCAGCCCCAGCATTTT	CASSFGGDQPQHF